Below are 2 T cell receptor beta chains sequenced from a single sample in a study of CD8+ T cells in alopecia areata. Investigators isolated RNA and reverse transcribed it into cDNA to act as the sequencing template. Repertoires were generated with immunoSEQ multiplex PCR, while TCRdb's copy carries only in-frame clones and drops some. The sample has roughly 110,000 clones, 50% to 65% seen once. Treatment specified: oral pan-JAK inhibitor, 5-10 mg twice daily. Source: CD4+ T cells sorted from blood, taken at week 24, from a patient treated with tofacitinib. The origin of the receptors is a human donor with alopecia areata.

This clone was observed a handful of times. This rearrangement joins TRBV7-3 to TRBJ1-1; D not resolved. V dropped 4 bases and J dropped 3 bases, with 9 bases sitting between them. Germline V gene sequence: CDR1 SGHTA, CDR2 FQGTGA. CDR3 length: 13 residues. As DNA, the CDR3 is TGTGCCAGCAGCTCGGACCGTTACACTGAAGCTTTCTTT. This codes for CASSSDRYTEAFF.

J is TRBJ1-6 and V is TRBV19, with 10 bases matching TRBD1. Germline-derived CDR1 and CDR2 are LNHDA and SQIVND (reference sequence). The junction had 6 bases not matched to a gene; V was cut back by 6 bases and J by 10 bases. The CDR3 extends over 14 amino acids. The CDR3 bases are TGTGCCAGTAGCGGGACAGGGGTGAGGTCACCCCTCCACTTT. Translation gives CASSGTGVRSPLHF. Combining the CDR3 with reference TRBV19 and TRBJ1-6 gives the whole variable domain DGGITQSPKYLFRKEGQNVTLSCEQNLNHDAMYWYRQDPGQGLRLIYYSQIVNDFQKGDIAEGYSVSREKKESFPLTVTSAQKNPTAFYLCASSGTGVRSPLHFGNGTRLTVT.